This paragraph covers one T cell receptor (beta chain) sequence. Antigen unknown. The data belong to a study of T cell responses to AZD1222 COVID-19 vaccine. Findings and caveats of the study: In the spike-specific TCR repertoire, nearly half reportedly target unmutated variant regions. Following two doses of AZD1222, Spike-specific TCR breadth and depth rose.

Germline assignment: CDR1 SGHRS and CDR2 YFSETQ. This CDR3 contains 15 residues. The ends lost 0 bases at V and 10 bases at J; junction bases unmatched: 9. The repertoire was sequenced with immunoSEQ multiplex PCR; TCRdb's copy has only in-frame clones and lacks some. The repertoire holds over 100,000 clones, with more than 75% as singletons. V gene TRBV5-1 combines with J gene TRBJ1-1; TRBD1 agrees at 10 bases. This specimen consisted of peripheral blood, obtained 28 days after the second AZD1222 dose. The clonotype originates from an adult who received the AZD1222 COVID-19 vaccine. CDR3 in DNA: TGCGCCAGCAGCTTGGGAGGGACAGGGGCGATTGGAGCTTTCTTT. Protein product: CASSLGGTGAIGAFF. Supplemented by reference TRBV5-1 and TRBJ1-1, the full variable domain reads KAGVTQTPRYLIKTRGQQVTLSCSPISGHRSVSWYQQTPGQGLQFLFEYFSETQRNKGNFPGRFSGRQFSNSRSEMNVSTLELGDSALYLCASSLGGTGAIGAFFGQGTRLTVV.